Shown below are 7 T cell receptor beta chains from a single sample sequenced in a study of T cells in Graves' hyperthyroidism and ophthalmopathy (dated by TCRdb to between 2019 and 2020). Library preparation was by multiplex PCR. TCRdb shows the sequencer as Illumina HiSeq 2000. The TCR beta CDR3 regions were amplified from the RNA transcripts. The TCR CDR3 was subjected to a first round of RT-PCR using the HTBI primer set and the Qiagen OneStep RT-PCR kit. TCRdb trimmed the raw reads at Q25, called clones with MiXCR and kept productive beta chains. Each CDR3 protein appears once, grouped with its most common genes and DNA. Across this sample there are some 350,000 distinct CDR3 sequences, with roughly 15% seen only once. The ten largest clones take up almost 35% of the sample. The sequenced sample consisted of blood. These receptors all stem from a woman in her thirties or forties with Graves' ophthalmopathy.

This clonotype was counted ten times or more. The chain joins TRBV28 to TRBJ1-4; D gene uncertain. Trimming stripped 5 bases from V and 10 bases from J, with 14 bases between. CDR1 is MDHEN, CDR2 SYDVKM, per germline. The length of the CDR3 is 13 residues. The CDR3 coding sequence is TGTGCCAGCAGTCCGTCCCTCGGAGGAAAACTGTTTTTT. Its protein product is CASSPSLGGKLFF.

This clonotype was detected a few times. The CDR3 bases are TGTGCCAGCAGCCAACGACTAGCGCAGGAGACCCAGTACTTC. This encodes CASSQRLAQETQYF. The V gene is TRBV14, the J gene TRBJ2-5, with 8 bases matching TRBD2. CDR1 is SGHDN and CDR2 is FVKESK in the germline V gene. The CDR3 is 14 amino acids. The V segment lost 2 bases and the J segment 5 bases; nucleotides outside the gene matches: 4.

This clonotype was seen at least ten times. The CDR3 spells CSARGDRVSYEQYF. The CDR3 nucleotides read TGCAGTGCCAGGGGGGACAGGGTCTCCTACGAGCAGTACTTC. The V gene is TRBV20-1, the J gene TRBJ2-7; 9 bases are a match to TRBD1. Germline CDR1 is DFQATT and CDR2 is SNEGSKA (reference sequence). The CDR3 contains 14 residues. V gave up 6 bases and J gave up 0 bases; unmatched junction bases: 6.

The chain recombines TRBV7-9 with TRBJ2-7, with D perhaps matching TRBD1 or TRBD2 (6 bases each). V dropped 1 base and J dropped 6 bases, with 13 bases sitting between them. Germline CDR1 is SEHNR and CDR2 is FQNEAQ (reference sequence). This CDR3 is 14 amino acids long. The CDR3 DNA reads as TGTGCCAGCAGCTTAGGGTTCGGAGGGGGCGAGCAGTACTTC. It encodes CASSLGFGGGEQYF. Filled out from reference TRBV7-9 and TRBJ2-7, the complete variable domain reads DTGVSQNPRHKITKRGQNVTFRCDPISEHNRLYWYRQTLGQGPEFLTYFQNEAQLEKSRLLSDRFSAERPKGSFSTLEIQRTEQGDSAMYLCASSLGFGGGEQYFGPGTRLTVT.

As concerns this clonotype: Since a much larger clone is just one base distant, this may be a read error. This chain uses TRBV20-1 with TRBJ2-5; TRBD2 aligns across 10 bases. Germline CDR1 reads DFQATT; CDR2 reads SNEGSKA (reference sequence). CDR3 length equals 15 residues. CDR3 protein: CSATRTSGNQGTQYF. CDR3 coding DNA: TGCAGTGCGACCCGGACTAGCGGAAACCAAGGGACCCAGTACTTC.

This clonotype was counted a few times. The chain is built from TRBV20-1 and TRBJ2-1; 8 nucleotides match TRBD2. Trimming removed 5 bases from V and 6 bases from J; junction bases left unmatched: 12. CDR1 and CDR2 from the germline V gene are DFQATT and SNEGSKA (reference sequence). The CDR3 has 15 amino acids. The CDR3 loop reads CSAFWGLGLSNEQFF. The CDR3 nucleotides are TGCAGTGCTTTCTGGGGACTAGGCTTGTCCAATGAGCAGTTCTTC.

This clonotype was seen many times. V is TRBV10-3 and J is TRBJ2-1; D possibly corresponds to TRBD2 (6 bases). V dropped 4 bases and J dropped 10 bases, with 23 bases sitting between them. This CDR3 comprises 16 residues. CDR1 and CDR2 (germline): ENHRY, SYGVKD. DNA for the CDR3: TGTGCCATCAGTGGGGGAGTAGGGACTCGGAACTCGGAGCAGTTCTTC. Amino acid sequence: CAISGGVGTRNSEQFF.